This passage covers 2 T cell receptor beta chains from one sample sequenced in a study of identical twins. TCRdb fed the 5' RACE reads into MiXCR, producing one record per CDR3 protein. The data show about 890,000 distinct CDR3 sequences, more than 9% seen once. The sample was also linked to a second study, of yellow fever vaccine responses in identical twins.

The sequencing sample was made of PBMCs. The origin of the receptors is a woman aged 18-29 years in good health.

At least ten counts were recorded for this clonotype. CDR3 sequence: CATLRWSYEQYV. The CDR3 DNA reads as TGTGCCACTCTACGTTGGTCCTACGAGCAGTACGTC. The rearrangement links TRBV24-1 to TRBJ2-7; D call uncertain. Deletions cut 10 bases from V and 1 base from J, with 10 bases between. This CDR3 spans 12 amino acids. Germline assignment: CDR1 KGHDR and CDR2 SFDVKD.

This clonotype was found a few times. This sequence joins TRBV6-1 and TRBJ2-2; 10 nucleotides line up with TRBD2. J lost 1 base, V lost 6 bases, and 5 bases had no gene match. The CDR3 has 16 amino acids. CDR1 and CDR2 (germline): MNHNS, SASEGT. The CDR3: CASSPSGRKNTGELFF. Here the CDR3 DNA reads TGTGCCAGCAGCCCTAGCGGGAGAAAGAACACCGGGGAGCTGTTTTTT.